The rows below give T cell receptor beta chains drawn from one sample of a study of T cells in Graves' hyperthyroidism and ophthalmopathy. TCRdb passed the multiplex PCR reads through MiXCR, listing each CDR3 protein once. The sample carries 500,000 to 600,000 distinct CDR3 sequences, around 17% recorded once. The sample was blood. These receptors came from a woman aged 18 to 35 with Graves' hyperthyroidism. Both conserved end residues are part of each CDR3. The D gene is left open where the match is weak. A row's size may be missing; if present it is once, few, many or a size class.

V gene	J gene	clone size	D gene	CDR3 length	CDR3 DNA	CDR3 protein
TRBV2	TRBJ2-3	few	-	14	TGTGCCAGCAGTCCCGGGACCCCCACAGATACGCAGTATTTT	CASSPGTPTDTQYF
TRBV6-1	TRBJ2-3	few	TRBD2	18	TGTGCCAGCAACATAGACGGTAGCGGGGAACCTAGCACAGATACGCAGTATTTT	CASNIDGSGEPSTDTQYF
TRBV20-1	TRBJ2-7	-	TRBD2	14	TGCAGTGCTAGCCCTAGCGGGGGGGCCTACGAGCAGTACTTC	CSASPSGGAYEQYF
TRBV2	TRBJ2-3	many	TRBD2	15	TGTGCCAGCAGCGGAGCGGGGAGACACACAGATACGCAGTATTTT	CASSGAGRHTDTQYF
TRBV4-2	TRBJ2-5	few	-	15	TGTGCCAGCAGCCAAGCCGATGGCGTCCAAGAGACCCAGTACTTC	CASSQADGVQETQYF
TRBV3-1	TRBJ2-5	few	-	15	TGTGCCAGCAGCCATCTAGGGGGGGGAGAAGAGACCCAGTACTTC	CASSHLGGGEETQYF
TRBV20-1	TRBJ2-1	-	TRBD2	15	TGCAGTGCTAGAGGGGGCGGGAGGGCCTACAATGAGCAGTTCTTC	CSARGGGRAYNEQFF
TRBV7-9	TRBJ2-3	-	-	15	TGTGCCAGCAGCTCCAAGGACCCTAGCACAGATACGCAGTATTTT	CASSSKDPSTDTQYF
TRBV18	TRBJ2-1	many	-	15	TGTGCCAGCTCACCCACAGCAGGATCCTACAATGAGCAGTTCTTC	CASSPTAGSYNEQFF
TRBV10-3	TRBJ2-3	few	TRBD2	15	TGTGCCATCAGTGATTCGACTAGCGGGGCAGATACGCAGTATTTT	CAISDSTSGADTQYF
TRBV5-1	TRBJ2-1	-	-	14	TGCGCCAGCAGCCCAAGTGGCGTCTACAATGAGCAGTTCTTC	CASSPSGVYNEQFF
TRBV19	TRBJ1-1	-	-	15	TGTGCCAGTACCTCAGGGGAACTCCTGAACACTGAAGCTTTCTTT	CASTSGELLNTEAFF
TRBV30	TRBJ2-3	-	TRBD1	17	TGTGCCTGGAGTCTCAGAACGGGACAGGGAGATCCAGATACGCAGTATTTT	CAWSLRTGQGDPDTQYF
TRBV7-2	TRBJ1-1	many	-	14	TGTGCCAGCAGCTTAGGGGGACGGTCATCGGGAGCTTTCTTT	CASSLGGRSSGAFF
TRBV19	TRBJ2-5	-	TRBD1	15	TGTGCCAGTAGTAGACAGGGGGCGTCGGGGAAGACCCAGTACTTC	CASSRQGASGKTQYF
TRBV9	TRBJ1-5	-	-	14	TGTGCCAGCAGCGAAACAGGGAGGGGTCAGCCCCAGCATTTT	CASSETGRGQPQHF
TRBV5-1	TRBJ2-7	-	-	15	TGCGCCAGCAGCTTGGATGGGAGCGAATCCTACGAGCAGTACTTC	CASSLDGSESYEQYF
TRBV29-1	TRBJ1-1	-	-	10	TGCAGCGCCGTGTGGACTGAAGCTTTCTTT	CSAVWTEAFF
TRBV5-1	TRBJ2-3	many	-	17	TGCGCCAGCAGCTTGGGCGCGGAAGCCCTCAGCACAGATACGCAGTATTTT	CASSLGAEALSTDTQYF
TRBV7-6	TRBJ2-1	many	TRBD2	16	TGTGCCAGCAGCGGACTAGCGGGGGGGCCGAAGAATGAGCAGTTCTTC	CASSGLAGGPKNEQFF
TRBV6-1	TRBJ2-1	few	TRBD1	17	TGTGCCAGCAGTTCCCAAGGCGAGGACAGGTCTTTCAATGAGCAGTTCTTC	CASSSQGEDRSFNEQFF
TRBV14	TRBJ2-1	-	-	14	TGTGCCAGCAGCCTCGAGAAGGCCTACAATGAGCAGTTCTTC	CASSLEKAYNEQFF
TRBV15	TRBJ1-1	-	-	15	TGTGCCACCAACAGAGATGGGCAGGGGAACACTGAAGCTTTCTTT	CATNRDGQGNTEAFF
TRBV6-1	TRBJ1-1	many	-	12	TGTGCCAGCAGTAGGGGCCGCACTGAAGCTTTCTTT	CASSRGRTEAFF
TRBV2	TRBJ2-7	-	TRBD1	15	TGTGCCAGCAGCTTCCGGGACAGGGGGAATGGCGAGCAGTACTTC	CASSFRDRGNGEQYF
TRBV5-1	TRBJ1-1	-	TRBD1	13	TGTGCCAGTAGTGCGGACAGGGACACTGAAGCTTTCTTT	CASSADRDTEAFF
TRBV10-2	TRBJ1-5	few	-	14	TGCGCCAGCAGTGAGTCGGAGGGTAGTCAGCCCCAGCATTTT	CASSESEGSQPQHF
TRBV29-1	TRBJ1-1	few	-	12	TGCAGCGTGGGGATGAGGGCCAAGGGAGCTTTCTTT	CSVGMRAKGAFF
TRBV20-1	TRBJ1-1	many	-	14	TGCAGTGCTGGGAACGGGGTCGCATACACTGAAGCTTTCTTT	CSAGNGVAYTEAFF
TRBV10-3	TRBJ2-4	few	-	16	TGTGCCATCAGTGAGCCTACATTGAGTGGAGAAAACATTCAGTACTTC	CAISEPTLSGENIQYF
TRBV13	TRBJ2-3	few	-	15	TGTGCCAGCAGCTCTTACGCTCGGGAGACAGATACGCAGTATTTT	CASSSYARETDTQYF
TRBV12-3/TRBV12-4	TRBJ2-1	few	TRBD1	16	TGTGCCAGCAGTCCTACGGACAGGGGAAACTACAATGAGCAGTTCTTC	CASSPTDRGNYNEQFF
TRBV5-5	TRBJ2-1	-	-	15	TGTGCCAGCAGCTTGGCCCCTGCAGGCAGGAGTGAGCAGTTCTTC	CASSLAPAGRSEQFF
TRBV28	TRBJ2-5	-	TRBD2	16	TGTGCCAGCAGTCTACGGACTAGCGGGAGGTTTGAGACCCAGTACTTC	CASSLRTSGRFETQYF
TRBV3-1	TRBJ2-5	many	-	13	TGTGCCAGCAGCCCGTCTGGAGTGGAGACCCAGTACTTC	CASSPSGVETQYF
TRBV29-1	TRBJ2-7	-	-	12	TGCAGCGTTGAAGACGGAACCTACGAGCAGTACTTC	CSVEDGTYEQYF
TRBV27	TRBJ1-2	-	-	19	TGTGCCAGCAGTTTATCGAGGGGCGGGGGGGGAGGGGGGTTCTATGGCTACACCTTC	CASSLSRGGGGGGFYGYTF
TRBV7-8	TRBJ2-3	many	TRBD1	17	TGTGCCAGCAGCTCCACCCCGTTGGGACAGTTCCCAGATACGCAGTATTTT	CASSSTPLGQFPDTQYF
TRBV20-1	TRBJ2-3	many	TRBD2	16	TGCAGTGCTAGAGATGGCCGGACTAGCAGCACAGATACGCAGTATTTT	CSARDGRTSSTDTQYF
TRBV29-1	TRBJ2-7	many	TRBD1	15	TGCAGCGTTCAAGGTGGGGGACAGGGGTTCTACGAGCAGTACTTC	CSVQGGGQGFYEQYF
TRBV12-3/TRBV12-4	TRBJ2-7	many	TRBD1	13	TGTGCCAGCGGGACAGGGAGCGCCAACGGGCAGTACTTC	CASGTGSANGQYF
TRBV19	TRBJ1-2	few	TRBD1	16	TGTGCCAGTAGTACTTCACGACAGGGAAATGGCTATGGCTACACCTTC	CASSTSRQGNGYGYTF
TRBV4-1	TRBJ2-5	-	-	17	TGCGCCAGCAGCCAAGACGGAGCGGGCGCGTACCAAGAGACCCAGTACTTC	CASSQDGAGAYQETQYF
TRBV24-1	TRBJ2-7	many	-	14	TGTGCCACCAGTGATCCTCGACAGTCCTACGAGCAGTACTTC	CATSDPRQSYEQYF
TRBV24-1	TRBJ1-5	many	-	14	TGTGCCACCAGTGATTTAATGGGGTTGGAGCCCCAGCATTTT	CATSDLMGLEPQHF
TRBV4-3	TRBJ2-6	-	-	14	TGCGCCAGCAGCCAAGATATTTTGGCGGCCCCTTGCGCTTTC	CASSQDILAAPCAF
TRBV6-2/TRBV6-3	TRBJ2-3	-	-	18	TGTGCCAGCAGTTACTGGGGACTCTCGAGTTCTAGCACAGATACGCAGTATTTT	CASSYWGLSSSSTDTQYF
TRBV15	TRBJ1-1	few	-	13	TGTGCCACCAGCAGAGTCGGGAACACTGAAGCTTTCTTT	CATSRVGNTEAFF
TRBV6-7	TRBJ2-1	-	-	15	TGTGCCAGGGGGGGGCTCAGGGCCCGTTACAATGAGCAGTTCTTC	CARGGLRARYNEQFF
TRBV29-1	TRBJ2-5	-	TRBD2	15	TGCAGCGTTGAAATACTAGCGGGAGGGCCGGAGACCCAGTACTTC	CSVEILAGGPETQYF